These 17 T cell receptor beta chains came from one sample sequenced in a study of blood T cell repertoires in COVID-19. Generated by immunoSEQ multiplex PCR, the TCRdb table keeps only in-frame clones and is missing some. The data show approximately 260,000 clones, around 85% seen once. The sample taken for sequencing was PBMCs or T cells enriched from blood (not recorded which). The source of these receptors is a woman in her thirties or forties with acute COVID-19.

V gene TRBV18 combines with J gene TRBJ2-1; D call uncertain. The germline V gene has CDR1 KGHSH and CDR2 LQKENI. V was clipped by 2 bases and J by 0 bases, with 11 bases between them. This CDR3 is 16 amino acids long. The CDR3 DNA follows: TGTGCCAGCTCACCATTGGGCCTGGACTCCTACAATGAGCAGTTCTTC. This gives the protein CASSPLGLDSYNEQFF. Drawing the rest from reference TRBV18 and TRBJ2-1, the complete variable domain is NAGVMQNPRHLVRRRGQEARLRCSPMKGHSHVYWYRQLPEEGLKFMVYLQKENIIDESGMPKERFSAEFPKEGPSILRIQQVVRGDSAAYFCASSPLGLDSYNEQFFGPGTRLTVL.

The DNA for the CDR3 is TGTGCCAGCAGCTCACCAGGGTCCGGGGAGCTGTTTTTT. As protein: CASSSPGSGELFF. The gene calls are TRBV25-1 and TRBJ2-2; perhaps TRBD1 as D (5 bases). CDR1 and CDR2 from the germline V gene are MGHDK and SYGVNS. This CDR3 spans 13 amino acids. Trimming shortened V by 6 bases and J by 6 bases, and 11 bases separated the two germline ends.

This chain connects TRBV5-4 to TRBJ1-3; D call uncertain. The CDR3 covers 15 residues. The germline V gene has CDR1 SGHNT and CDR2 YYREEE (reference sequence). Trimming removed 0 bases from V and 0 bases from J, with 7 bases in between. The CDR3 sequence: CASSLVGSSGNTIYF. DNA of the CDR3: TGTGCCAGCAGCTTGGTGGGCAGCTCTGGAAACACCATATATTTT.

The rearrangement joins TRBV3-1 (or the pseudogene TRBV3-2) to TRBJ1-2; the D is unclear. The V gene lost 2 bases and the J gene lost 2 bases, with 6 bases spanning the gap. The CDR3 has 13 residues. The V gene's germline CDR1 is LGHDT and CDR2 YNNKEL (reference sequence). CDR3 DNA sequence: TGTGCCAGCAGCCAATCCATGAACTATGGCTACACCTTC. Translating gives CASSQSMNYGYTF.

This chain connects TRBV2 to TRBJ2-2; a possible D gene is TRBD2 (5 bases). Trimming cost V 1 base and J 7 bases, with 10 bases left between them. The germline CDR1 and CDR2 sequences are SNHLY and FYNNEI. The CDR3 consists of 14 residues. CDR3 sequence reads: CASSEVREHGELFF. Here the CDR3 DNA reads TGTGCCAGCAGTGAAGTCCGGGAACACGGGGAGCTGTTTTTT. The full variable domain, completed using reference TRBV2 and TRBJ2-2, is EPEVTQTPSHQVTQMGQEVILRCVPISNHLYFYWYRQILGQKVEFLVSFYNNEISEKSEIFDDQFSVERPDGSNFTLKIRSTKLEDSAMYFCASSEVREHGELFFGEGSRLTVL.

The chain employs TRBV5-5 and TRBJ1-5; D may be TRBD1 (5 bases). V was trimmed by 0 bases and J by 4 bases, leaving 11 bases between them. Germline CDR1 and CDR2: SGHKS and YYEKEE (reference sequence). The CDR3 has 15 residues. The CDR3 DNA sequence: TGTGCCAGCAGCTTGGTGGGGCAGGAGAATCAGCCCCAGCATTTT. Translating gives CASSLVGQENQPQHF.

In its sample, this clone was seen a few times. The CDR3 DNA reads as TGCGCCAGCAGCTTGGCCTGGACAAACGAGCAGTTCTTC. Translation: CASSLAWTNEQFF. V usage is TRBV5-1 and J usage is TRBJ2-1; a weak D match, TRBD1 (5 bases). The V end was cut by 0 bases, the J end by 10 bases, with 11 bases between. Germline V gene lookup returns CDR1 SGHRS and CDR2 YFSETQ. CDR3 length equals 13 residues. Supplemented by reference TRBV5-1 and TRBJ2-1, the full variable domain reads KAGVTQTPRYLIKTRGQQVTLSCSPISGHRSVSWYQQTPGQGLQFLFEYFSETQRNKGNFPGRFSGRQFSNSRSEMNVSTLELGDSALYLCASSLAWTNEQFFGPGTRLTVL.

The V and J genes are TRBV29-1 and TRBJ2-3; D possibly corresponds to TRBD2 (6 bases). This CDR3 contains 15 residues. Trimming cost V 7 bases and J 1 base, with 18 bases left between them. The V gene's germline CDR1 is SQVTM and CDR2 ANQGSEA. DNA of the CDR3: TGCAGCGCCGAGGGTAGGAGGGAAGGCACAGATACGCAGTATTTT. It specifies CSAEGRREGTDTQYF.

This clone has a single count. The rearrangement links TRBV4-1 to TRBJ2-2, with D possibly TRBD2 on 5 matching bases. Germline-derived CDR1 and CDR2 are MGHRA and YSYEKL. The length of the CDR3 is 17 residues. Trimming cost V 0 bases and J 6 bases, with 17 bases left between them. The chain's CDR3 is CASSQERTSQLSGELFF. The DNA of the CDR3 is TGCGCCAGCAGCCAAGAGCGTACTAGTCAGTTGTCCGGGGAGCTGTTTTTT.

This clone has only one observation. The CDR3 here is CASSLRTSGSKAPDTQYF. CDR3 coding DNA: TGTGCCAGCAGCCTTCGGACTAGCGGGAGCAAAGCCCCAGATACGCAGTATTTT. This chain links TRBV5-4 with TRBJ2-3; 13 bases are a match to TRBD2. Trimming took 4 bases from V and 4 from J; bases not matched to a gene: 12. The CDR3 runs to 18 residues. CDR1 and CDR2 (germline): SGHNT, YYREEE (reference sequence). The variable domain in full, completed from reference TRBV5-4 and TRBJ2-3, reads ETGVTQSPTHLIKTRGQQVTLRCSSQSGHNTVSWYQQALGQGPQFIFQYYREEENGRGNFPPRFSGLQFPNYSSELNVNALELDDSALYLCASSLRTSGSKAPDTQYFGPGTRLTVL.

This clone was picked up one time. The chain joins TRBV10-3 to TRBJ2-5; tentatively, D is TRBD1 (6 bases). The V gene lost 2 bases and the J gene lost 8 bases, with 9 bases spanning the gap. CDR1 is ENHRY and CDR2 is SYGVKD in the germline V gene. There are 12 residues in the CDR3. CDR3 amino acids: CAISEGGATQYF. The DNA of the CDR3 is TGTGCCATCAGTGAGGGGGGCGCAACCCAGTACTTC.

V usage is TRBV5-5 and J usage is TRBJ2-3; 7 bases are shared with TRBD1. The CDR3 sequence is 15 residues long. Germline V lookup: CDR1 SGHKS, CDR2 YYEKEE (reference sequence). Losses at the gene ends were 1 base for V and 3 bases for J; bases not matched to a gene: 5. The CDR3 DNA reads TGTGCCAGCAGCTTGATTGACAGGGCAACAGATACGCAGTATTTT. Protein sequence: CASSLIDRATDTQYF.

This chain connects TRBV15 to TRBJ2-3; 9 bases align to TRBD2. CDR3 length: 17 amino acids. Trimming at V came to 0 bases and at J to 5 bases, leaving 9 bases not matched to a gene. Germline V gene lookup returns CDR1 LNHNV and CDR2 YYDKDF (reference sequence). CDR3 nucleotides: TGTGCCACCAGCAGAGATAGGAGGGCGGGAGGGTTAGATACGCAGTATTTT. It translates to CATSRDRRAGGLDTQYF.

The genes are TRBV6-5 and TRBJ2-1, with 7 positions matching TRBD1. J was trimmed by 0 bases and V by 6 bases; bases with no gene match: 2. This CDR3 spans 14 amino acids. Germline lookup yields CDR1 MNHEY and CDR2 SVGAGI. As DNA, the CDR3 is TGTGCCAGCAGGGGGACAGTCTCCTACAATGAGCAGTTCTTC. This sequence encodes CASRGTVSYNEQFF.

The DNA of the CDR3 is TGTGCCAGCTCACCACTCAGGCAAACGCAGTATTTT. This translates into CASSPLRQTQYF. This chain joins TRBV18 and TRBJ2-3, with D hard to call. CDR3 length: 12 residues. The V end lost 1 base, the J end lost 9 bases, and 8 bases lay between the germline ends. Germline CDR1 is KGHSH and CDR2 is LQKENI.

V is TRBV7-9 and J is TRBJ1-5; D perhaps matches TRBD1 (6 bases). The CDR3 spans 14 residues. CDR1 is SEHNR, CDR2 FQNEAQ, per germline (reference sequence). V was shortened by 5 bases and J by 6 bases, with 14 bases between the two germline ends. The CDR3 loop is CASSRTGSGQPQHF. The DNA for the CDR3 is TGTGCCAGCAGCCGTACAGGGTCCGGTCAGCCCCAGCATTTT.

The chain recombines TRBV5-5 with TRBJ2-1; D gene unclear. Germline V gene sequence: CDR1 SGHKS, CDR2 YYEKEE (reference sequence). V was pared by 0 bases and J by 7 bases, with 11 bases between. The CDR3 is 14 residues long. In DNA, the CDR3 is TGTGCCAGCAGCTTGGACAGTAATAGAAATGAGCAGTTCTTC. Protein product: CASSLDSNRNEQFF.